This T cell receptor (beta chain) is from a study of CD8 T cells in Susac syndrome. General study points: The authors acknowledged that their TCR sequencing and HLA analysis involved a relatively small number of individuals.

Random hexamers primed reverse transcription of about 0.5 to 1 ug RNA. Amplification of TCR beta CDR3 by immunoSEQ multiplex PCR spanned 54 Vbeta and 13 Jbeta. MiXCR was run by TCRdb on the immunoSEQ multiplex PCR reads, yielding one entry per CDR3 protein. The data show around 170,000 distinct CDR3 sequences, about 90% seen once. The controls were healthy donors who were matched for age and sex. The CD8+ and CD4+ T cells were negatively isolated, with the TEMRA cells enriched by FACS. Trimming took 5 bases from V and 3 from J, leaving 9 bases between them. Germline assignment: CDR1 SGHRS and CDR2 YFSETQ. The CDR3 has 13 amino acids. Concerning this clonotype: Its specificity is not known.

The source material was CD4+ T cells from PBMCs. This rearrangement joins TRBV5-1 to TRBJ1-5; D gene ambiguous. The sequence came from a human donor in good health. CDR3 sequence reads: CASREGPNQPQHF. The CDR3 nucleotides are TGCGCCAGCAGGGAGGGTCCCAATCAGCCCCAGCATTTT.